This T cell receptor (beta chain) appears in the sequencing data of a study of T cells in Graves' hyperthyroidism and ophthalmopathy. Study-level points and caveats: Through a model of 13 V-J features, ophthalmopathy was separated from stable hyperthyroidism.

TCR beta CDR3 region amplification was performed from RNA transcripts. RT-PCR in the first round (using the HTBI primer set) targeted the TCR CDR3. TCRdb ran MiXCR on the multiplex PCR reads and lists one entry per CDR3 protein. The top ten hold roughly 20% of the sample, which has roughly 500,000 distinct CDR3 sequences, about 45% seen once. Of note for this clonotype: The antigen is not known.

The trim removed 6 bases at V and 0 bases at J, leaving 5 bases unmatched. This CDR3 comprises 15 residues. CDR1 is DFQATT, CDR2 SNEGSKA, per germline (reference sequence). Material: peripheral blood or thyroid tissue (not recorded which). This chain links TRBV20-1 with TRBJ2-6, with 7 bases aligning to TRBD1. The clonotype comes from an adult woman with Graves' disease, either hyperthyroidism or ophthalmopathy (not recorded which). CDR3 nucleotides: TGCAGTGCCCTTCGGACAGGCTCTGGGGCCAACGTCCTGACTTTC. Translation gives CSALRTGSGANVLTF.